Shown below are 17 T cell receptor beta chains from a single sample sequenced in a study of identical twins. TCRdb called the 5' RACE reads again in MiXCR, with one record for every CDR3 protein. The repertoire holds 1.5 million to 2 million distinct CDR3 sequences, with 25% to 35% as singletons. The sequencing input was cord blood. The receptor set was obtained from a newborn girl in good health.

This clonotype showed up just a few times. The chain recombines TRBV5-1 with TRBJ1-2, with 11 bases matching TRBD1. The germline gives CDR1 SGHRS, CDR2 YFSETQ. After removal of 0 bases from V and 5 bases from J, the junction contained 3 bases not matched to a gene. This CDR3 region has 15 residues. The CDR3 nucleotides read TGCGCCAGCAGCTTGGACGGACAGGGGGCGTATGGCTACACCTTC. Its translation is CASSLDGQGAYGYTF. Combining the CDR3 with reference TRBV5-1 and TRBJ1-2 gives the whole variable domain KAGVTQTPRYLIKTRGQQVTLSCSPISGHRSVSWYQQTPGQGLQFLFEYFSETQRNKGNFPGRFSGRQFSNSRSEMNVSTLELGDSALYLCASSLDGQGAYGYTFGSGTRLTVV.

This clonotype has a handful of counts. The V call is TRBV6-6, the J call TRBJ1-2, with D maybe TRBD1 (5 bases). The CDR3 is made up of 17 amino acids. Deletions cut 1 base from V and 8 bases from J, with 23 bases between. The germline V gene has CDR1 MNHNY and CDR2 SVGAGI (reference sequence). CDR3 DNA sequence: TGTGCCAGCAGTTACTTAAAAACCAGGGCACCCCTCCGGGGCTACACCTTC. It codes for CASSYLKTRAPLRGYTF.

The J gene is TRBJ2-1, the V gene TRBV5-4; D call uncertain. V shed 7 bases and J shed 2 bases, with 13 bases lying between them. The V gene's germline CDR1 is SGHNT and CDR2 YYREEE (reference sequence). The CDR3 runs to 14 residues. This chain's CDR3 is CASSVERTYNEQFF. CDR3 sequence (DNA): TGTGCCAGCTCCGTTGAGCGAACCTACAATGAGCAGTTCTTC.

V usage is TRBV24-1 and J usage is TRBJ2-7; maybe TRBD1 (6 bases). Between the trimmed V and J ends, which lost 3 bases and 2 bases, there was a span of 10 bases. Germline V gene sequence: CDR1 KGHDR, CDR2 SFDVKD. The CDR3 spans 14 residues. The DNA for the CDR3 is TGTGCCACCAGTGATCCGGACAGACCCTACGAGCAGTACTTC. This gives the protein CATSDPDRPYEQYF.

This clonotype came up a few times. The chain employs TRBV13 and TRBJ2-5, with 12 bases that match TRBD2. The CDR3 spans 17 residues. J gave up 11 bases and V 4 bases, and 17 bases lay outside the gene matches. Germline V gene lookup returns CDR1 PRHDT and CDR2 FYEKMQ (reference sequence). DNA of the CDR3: TGTGCCAGCAGCTCCAAGCCCCGACTAGCGGGAGTCATTGAGCAGTACTTC. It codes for CASSSKPRLAGVIEQYF.

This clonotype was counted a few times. CDR3 sequence reads: CASSLGQSLKETQYF. Written as DNA, the CDR3 is TGCGCCAGCAGCTTGGGACAGAGCTTGAAAGAGACCCAGTACTTC. This sequence joins TRBV5-1 and TRBJ2-5, with D maybe TRBD1 (5 bases). The germline V gene has CDR1 SGHRS and CDR2 YFSETQ. V lost 0 bases to trimming and J lost 3 bases, with 12 bases between them. This CDR3 contains 15 residues.

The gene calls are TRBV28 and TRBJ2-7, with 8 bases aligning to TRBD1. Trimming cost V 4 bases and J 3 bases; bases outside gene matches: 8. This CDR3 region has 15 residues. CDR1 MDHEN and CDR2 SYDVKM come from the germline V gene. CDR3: CASSSARDRYYEQYF. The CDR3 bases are TGTGCCAGCAGTTCCGCCCGGGACAGGTACTACGAGCAGTACTTC.

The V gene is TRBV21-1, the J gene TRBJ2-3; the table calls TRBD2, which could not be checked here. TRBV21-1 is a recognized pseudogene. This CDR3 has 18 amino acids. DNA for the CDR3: TGTGCCAGCAGCAAAGAGGTGACTAGCGGGCTGGGCACAGATACGCAGTATTTT. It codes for CASSKEVTSGLGTDTQYF.

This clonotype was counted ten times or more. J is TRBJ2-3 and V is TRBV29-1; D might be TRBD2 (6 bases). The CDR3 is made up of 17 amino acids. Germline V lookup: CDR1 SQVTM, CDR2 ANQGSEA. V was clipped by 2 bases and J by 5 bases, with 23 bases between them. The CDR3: CSVERDGGLAKIDTQYF. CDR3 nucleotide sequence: TGCAGCGTTGAAAGAGATGGAGGGCTAGCGAAGATAGATACGCAGTATTTT.

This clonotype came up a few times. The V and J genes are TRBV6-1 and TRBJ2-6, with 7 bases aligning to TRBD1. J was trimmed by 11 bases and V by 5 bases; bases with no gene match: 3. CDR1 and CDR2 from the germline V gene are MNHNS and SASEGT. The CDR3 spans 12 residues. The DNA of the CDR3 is TGTGCCAGCAGTCCTACAGGGGACGTCCTGACTTTC. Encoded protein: CASSPTGDVLTF.

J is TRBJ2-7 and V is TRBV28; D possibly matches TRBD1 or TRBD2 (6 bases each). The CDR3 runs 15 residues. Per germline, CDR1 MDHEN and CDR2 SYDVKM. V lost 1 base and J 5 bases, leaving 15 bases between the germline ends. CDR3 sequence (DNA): TGTGCCAGCAGTTTATTTGATGTGCGGGACAACGAGCAGTACTTC. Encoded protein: CASSLFDVRDNEQYF.

The CDR3 coding sequence is TGTGCCAGCAGCCAAGTGGGACTAGCTTCCGAGCAGTTCTTC. It translates to CASSQVGLASEQFF. This chain joins TRBV14 and TRBJ2-1; 9 nucleotides align to TRBD2. Germline values: CDR1 SGHDN, CDR2 FVKESK. Losses at the gene ends were 1 base for V and 10 bases for J; bases not matched to a gene: 5. The CDR3 totals 14 residues.

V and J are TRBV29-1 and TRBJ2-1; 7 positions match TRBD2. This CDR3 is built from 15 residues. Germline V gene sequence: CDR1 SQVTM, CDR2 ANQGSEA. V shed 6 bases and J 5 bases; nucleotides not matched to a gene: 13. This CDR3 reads CSVAARLAANNEQFF. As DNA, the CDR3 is TGCAGCGTCGCCGCACGTCTAGCGGCAAACAATGAGCAGTTCTTC.

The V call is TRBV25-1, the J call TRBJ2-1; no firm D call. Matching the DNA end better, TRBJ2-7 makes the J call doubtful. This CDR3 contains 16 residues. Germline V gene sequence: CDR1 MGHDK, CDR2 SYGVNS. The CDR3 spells CASSGSTLSSYNEQYF. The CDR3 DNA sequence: TGTGCCAGCAGTGGATCGACACTTAGCTCCTACAATGAGCAGTACTTC.

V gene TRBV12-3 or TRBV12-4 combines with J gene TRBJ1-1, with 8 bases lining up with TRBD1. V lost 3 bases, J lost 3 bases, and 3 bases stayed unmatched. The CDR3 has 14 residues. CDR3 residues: CASSFQGAHTEAFF. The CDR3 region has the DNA TGTGCCAGCAGTTTCCAGGGGGCGCACACTGAAGCTTTCTTT.

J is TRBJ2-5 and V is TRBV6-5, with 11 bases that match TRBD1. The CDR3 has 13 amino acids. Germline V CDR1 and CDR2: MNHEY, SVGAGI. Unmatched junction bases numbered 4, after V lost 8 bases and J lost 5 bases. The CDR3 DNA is TGTGCCAGCCGTCGGGACAGGGGGGAGACCCAGTACTTC. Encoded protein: CASRRDRGETQYF.

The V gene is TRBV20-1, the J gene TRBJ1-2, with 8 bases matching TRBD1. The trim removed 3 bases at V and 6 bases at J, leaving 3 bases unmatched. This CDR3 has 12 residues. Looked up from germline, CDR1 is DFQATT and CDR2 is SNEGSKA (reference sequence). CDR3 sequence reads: CSASYRGDGYTF. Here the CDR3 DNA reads TGCAGTGCTAGTTACAGGGGGGATGGCTACACCTTC.